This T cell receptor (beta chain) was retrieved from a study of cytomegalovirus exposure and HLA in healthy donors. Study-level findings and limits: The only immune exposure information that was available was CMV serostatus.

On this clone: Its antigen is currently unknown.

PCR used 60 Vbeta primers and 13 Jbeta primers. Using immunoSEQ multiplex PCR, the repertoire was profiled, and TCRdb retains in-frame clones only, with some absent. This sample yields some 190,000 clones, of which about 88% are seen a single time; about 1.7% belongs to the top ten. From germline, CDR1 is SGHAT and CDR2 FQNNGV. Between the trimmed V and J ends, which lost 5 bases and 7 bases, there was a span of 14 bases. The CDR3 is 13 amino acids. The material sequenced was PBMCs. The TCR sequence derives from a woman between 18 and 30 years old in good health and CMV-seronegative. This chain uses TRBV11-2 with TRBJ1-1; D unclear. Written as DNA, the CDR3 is TGTGCCAGCAGCCCCACCTCGAGGTTTGAAGCTTTCTTT. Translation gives CASSPTSRFEAFF.